Listed below are T cell receptor beta chains from one sample, sequenced in a study of T cell responses to AZD1222 COVID-19 vaccine. Assay used: immunoSEQ multiplex PCR; TCRdb lists only in-frame clones, some missing. The table records fewer than 95,000 clones, about 91% of them present only once. The sequenced sample was peripheral blood, obtained 28 days after the second AZD1222 dose. Source of these receptors: an adult who received the AZD1222 COVID-19 vaccine. Each CDR3 is given with its conserved first and last residue. A D gene is named only where the DNA matches it firmly. Size is stated for part of the rows, as once, few or many counts, or as a class when the clone is expanded.

>TRBV9|-|TRBJ2-1|-
CASSGEDYNEQFF
TGTGCCAGCAGCGGAGAGGACTACAATGAGCAGTTCTTC
>TRBV5-1|-|TRBJ2-3|TRBD1
CASSLTGGSTDTQYF
TGCGCCAGCAGCCTGACAGGGGGTAGCACAGATACGCAGTATTTT
>TRBV5-8|-|TRBJ1-5|TRBD1
CASSHGQGGQPQHF
TGTGCCAGCAGCCACGGACAGGGTGGCCAGCCCCAGCATTTT
>TRBV30|few|TRBJ1-4|-
CAWSLGGSNEKLFF
TGTGCCTGGAGCTTAGGAGGTTCTAATGAAAAACTGTTTTTT
>TRBV6-2/TRBV6-3|once|TRBJ1-1|-
CASSKAQGNTEAFF
TGTGCCAGCAGTAAGGCTCAGGGGAACACTGAAGCTTTCTTT
>TRBV6-6|-|TRBJ2-1|-
CAISWREGFNEQFF
TGTGCCATCTCCTGGAGGGAAGGATTCAATGAGCAGTTCTTC
>TRBV5-1|-|TRBJ2-7|TRBD1
CASSYDRDSSYEQYF
TGCGCCAGCAGCTACGACAGGGATTCCTCCTACGAGCAGTACTTC
>TRBV18|-|TRBJ1-1|TRBD1
CASSTGTGGTFF
TGTGCCAGCTCAACAGGGACAGGGGGGACTTTCTTT
>TRBV7-9|-|TRBJ2-7|-
CASNPGISYEQYF
TGTGCCAGTAACCCCGGGATCTCCTACGAGCAGTACTTC
>TRBV3-1/TRBV3-2|few|TRBJ2-1|TRBD1
CASSQDMGQFEQFF
TGTGCCAGCAGCCAAGATATGGGACAGTTTGAGCAGTTCTTC
>TRBV6-6|-|TRBJ1-1|-
CASSYSATGTEAFF
TGTGCCAGCAGTTACTCGGCTACAGGGACCGAAGCTTTCTTT
>TRBV13|-|TRBJ2-3|TRBD1
CASSLGTGGADTQYF
TGTGCCAGCAGCTTAGGGACAGGGGGCGCAGATACGCAGTATTTT
>TRBV18|-|TRBJ2-1|-
CASSLSVWERDVYNEQFF
TGTGCCAGCTCACTCTCAGTTTGGGAAAGGGACGTCTACAATGAGCAGTTCTTC
>TRBV25-1|-|TRBJ2-7|-
CASSETGQTRNEQYF
TGTGCCAGCAGTGAAACGGGTCAGACGCGGAACGAGCAGTACTTC
>TRBV28|-|TRBJ1-5|-
CASSLSRPYQPQHF
TGTGCCAGCAGTTTAAGTAGACCTTATCAGCCCCAGCATTTT
>TRBV6-6|-|TRBJ2-7|-
CASSYGSGSRPYEQYF
TGTGCCAGCAGTTACGGATCGGGCAGTAGACCCTACGAGCAGTACTTC
>TRBV2|-|TRBJ1-1|-
CASSEMNTEAFF
TGTGCCAGCAGTGAAATGAACACTGAAGCTTTCTTT
>TRBV5-1|-|TRBJ1-1|TRBD1
CASSLAGGPMETEAFF
TGCGCCAGCAGCTTGGCAGGGGGCCCCATGGAAACTGAAGCTTTCTTT
>TRBV7-7|-|TRBJ2-2|-
CASSLGRNTGELFF
TGTGCCAGCAGCTTAGGCAGGAACACCGGGGAGCTGTTTTTT
>TRBV6-5|-|TRBJ2-3|-
CASRTATDKRDTQYF
TGTGCCAGCAGAACCGCGACAGATAAGAGGGATACGCAGTATTTT
>TRBV10-2|-|TRBJ2-3|TRBD2
CASSATTSGEGDTQYF
TGCGCCAGCAGCGCAACGACTAGCGGGGAGGGAGATACGCAGTATTTT
>TRBV19|-|TRBJ2-1|-
CASSIIRGSSYNEQFF
TGTGCCAGTAGTATAATACGGGGGAGCTCCTACAATGAGCAGTTCTTC
>TRBV7-2|-|TRBJ1-5|-
CASSPDGRNQPQHF
TGTGCCAGCAGCCCGGACGGCCGCAATCAGCCCCAGCATTTT
>TRBV30|-|TRBJ1-3|-
CAWSVDRSSGNTIYF
TGTGCCTGGAGTGTAGACCGAAGCTCTGGAAACACCATATATTTT
>TRBV3-1/TRBV3-2|-|TRBJ1-6|TRBD1
CASSRQGDNSPLHF
TGTGCCAGCAGCCGGCAGGGGGATAATTCACCCCTCCACTTT
>TRBV2|few|TRBJ1-4|TRBD1
CASRDRTGNEKLFF
TGTGCCAGCAGGGACCGGACAGGGAATGAAAAACTGTTTTTT
>TRBV11-2|-|TRBJ1-1|TRBD1
CASSFQGAGNTEAFF
TGTGCCAGCAGCTTCCAGGGGGCAGGTAACACTGAAGCTTTCTTT
>TRBV7-9|-|TRBJ2-1|TRBD1
CASSLGQGTNEQFF
TGTGCCAGCAGCTTGGGACAGGGAACCAATGAGCAGTTCTTC
>TRBV19|-|TRBJ1-5|-
CASSITGSNQPQHF
TGTGCCAGTAGTATCACTGGAAGCAATCAGCCCCAGCATTTT
>TRBV9|-|TRBJ1-1|-
CASSEWDSLWNTEAFF
TGTGCCAGCAGCGAATGGGACTCGCTATGGAACACTGAAGCTTTCTTT
>TRBV5-3|-|TRBJ1-5|TRBD1
CARSQTRQGRVGNQPQHF
TGTGCCAGAAGCCAGACCCGACAGGGAAGAGTGGGGAATCAGCCCCAGCATTTT
>TRBV10-2|-|TRBJ1-4|-
CASSDKDSTNEKLFF
TGCGCCAGCAGTGATAAGGACAGCACTAATGAAAAACTGTTTTTT
>TRBV7-6|-|TRBJ2-3|TRBD2
CASSFRGGLIRDTQYF
TGTGCCAGCAGCTTCCGGGGGGGCTTAATTAGGGATACGCAGTATTTT
>TRBV9|-|TRBJ1-5|-
CASSVGRDSNQPQHF
TGTGCCAGCAGCGTGGGTAGGGATAGCAATCAGCCCCAGCATTTT
>TRBV7-8|once|TRBJ1-1|TRBD1
CASSLLGQGASAFF
TGTGCCAGCAGCTTATTAGGGCAGGGGGCGTCGGCTTTCTTT
>TRBV2|-|TRBJ1-6|-
CASITRAFPPLNSPLHF
TGTGCCAGCATTACCAGGGCGTTCCCTCCTCTTAATTCACCCCTCCACTTT
>TRBV6-2/TRBV6-3|-|TRBJ2-5|TRBD2
CASSYLAGGTQETQYF
TGTGCCAGCAGTTATCTAGCGGGGGGGACCCAAGAGACCCAGTACTTC
>TRBV4-3|-|TRBJ2-1|TRBD2
CASSQEASGGGEQFF
TGCGCCAGCAGCCAAGAGGCTAGCGGGGGAGGTGAGCAGTTCTTC
>TRBV3-1/TRBV3-2|-|TRBJ2-7|-
CASSLDLGSYEQYF
TGTGCCAGCAGCCTAGACCTCGGATCCTACGAGCAGTACTTC
>TRBV27|-|TRBJ2-7|-
CASSLWGAQDEQYF
TGTGCCAGCAGTTTATGGGGGGCTCAGGACGAGCAGTACTTC